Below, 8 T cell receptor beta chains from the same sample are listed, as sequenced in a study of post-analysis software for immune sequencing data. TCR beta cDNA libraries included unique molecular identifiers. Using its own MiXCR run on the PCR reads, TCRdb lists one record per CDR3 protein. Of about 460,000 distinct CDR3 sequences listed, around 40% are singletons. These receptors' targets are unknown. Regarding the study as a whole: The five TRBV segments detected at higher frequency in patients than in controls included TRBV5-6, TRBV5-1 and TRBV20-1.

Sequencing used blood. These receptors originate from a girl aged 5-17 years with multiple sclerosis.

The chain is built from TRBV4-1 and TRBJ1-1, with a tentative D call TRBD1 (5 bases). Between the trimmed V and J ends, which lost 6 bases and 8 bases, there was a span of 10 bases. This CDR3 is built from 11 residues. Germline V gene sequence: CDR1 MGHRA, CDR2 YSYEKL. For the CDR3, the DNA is TGCGCCAGCAGGATGGGGGAGGAAGCTTTCTTT. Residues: CASRMGEEAFF.

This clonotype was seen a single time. CDR3 in amino acids: CASRSSLARDTKNIQYF. CDR3 DNA: TGTGCCAGCAGAAGCAGTCTAGCCCGGGACACGAAAAACATTCAGTACTTC. The chain links TRBV27 to TRBJ2-4; D possibly corresponds to TRBD1 (6 bases). With 6 bases removed from V and 4 bases from J, the gap between germline ends came to 22 bases. There are 17 residues in the CDR3. Per germline, CDR1 MNHEY and CDR2 SMNVEV (reference sequence).

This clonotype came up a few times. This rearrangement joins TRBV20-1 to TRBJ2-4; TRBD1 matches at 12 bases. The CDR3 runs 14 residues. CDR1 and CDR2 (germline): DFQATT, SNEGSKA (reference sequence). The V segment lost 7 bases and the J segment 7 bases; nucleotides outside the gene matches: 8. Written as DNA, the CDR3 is TGCAGTGTAGAGAGGGACAGGGGGCTGAACATTCAGTACTTC. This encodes CSVERDRGLNIQYF.

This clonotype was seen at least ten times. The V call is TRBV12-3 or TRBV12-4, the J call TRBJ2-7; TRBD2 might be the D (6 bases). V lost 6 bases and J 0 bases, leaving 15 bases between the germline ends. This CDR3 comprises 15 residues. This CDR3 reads CASSLVGGSSYEQYF. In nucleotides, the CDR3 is TGTGCCAGCAGCCTGGTTGGGGGGAGCTCCTACGAGCAGTACTTC.

The CDR3 loop reads CASSLTRYQPQHF. In DNA, the CDR3 is TGTGCCAGCAGTTTAACCCGCTATCAGCCCCAGCATTTT. The chain is built from TRBV27 and TRBJ1-5; no clear D gene. The CDR3 totals 13 residues. With 2 bases removed from V and 5 bases from J, the gap between germline ends came to 7 bases. Germline CDR1 and CDR2: MNHEY and SMNVEV (reference sequence).

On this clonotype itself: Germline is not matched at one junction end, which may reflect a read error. The CDR3 here is CTIRETSGLETQYF. The CDR3 nucleotides are TGTACCATCAGGGAGACTAGCGGGCTAGAGACCCAGTACTTC. The rearrangement joins TRBV10-3 to TRBJ2-5; TRBD2 agrees at 10 bases. CDR1 is ENHRY and CDR2 is SYGVKD in the germline V gene. This CDR3 spans 14 amino acids.

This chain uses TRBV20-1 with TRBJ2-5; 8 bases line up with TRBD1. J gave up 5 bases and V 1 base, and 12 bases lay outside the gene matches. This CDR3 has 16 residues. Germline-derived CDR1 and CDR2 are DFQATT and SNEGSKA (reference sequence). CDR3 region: CSARGRQTGVVETQYF. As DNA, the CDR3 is TGCAGTGCTAGAGGCAGACAGACAGGGGTGGTCGAGACCCAGTACTTC.

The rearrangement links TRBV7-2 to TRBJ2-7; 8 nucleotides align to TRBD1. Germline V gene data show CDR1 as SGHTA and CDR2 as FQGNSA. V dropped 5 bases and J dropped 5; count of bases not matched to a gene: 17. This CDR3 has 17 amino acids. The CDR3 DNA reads TGTGCCAGCAGCCTCACCGGCGGACAGGGACCACCTGACGAGCAGTACTTC. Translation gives CASSLTGGQGPPDEQYF. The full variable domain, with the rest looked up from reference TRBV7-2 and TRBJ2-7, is GAGVSQSPSNKVTEKGKDVELRCDPISGHTALYWYRQSLGQGLEFLIYFQGNSAPDKSGLPSDRFSAERTGGSVSTLTIQRTQQEDSAVYLCASSLTGGQGPPDEQYFGPGTRLTVT.